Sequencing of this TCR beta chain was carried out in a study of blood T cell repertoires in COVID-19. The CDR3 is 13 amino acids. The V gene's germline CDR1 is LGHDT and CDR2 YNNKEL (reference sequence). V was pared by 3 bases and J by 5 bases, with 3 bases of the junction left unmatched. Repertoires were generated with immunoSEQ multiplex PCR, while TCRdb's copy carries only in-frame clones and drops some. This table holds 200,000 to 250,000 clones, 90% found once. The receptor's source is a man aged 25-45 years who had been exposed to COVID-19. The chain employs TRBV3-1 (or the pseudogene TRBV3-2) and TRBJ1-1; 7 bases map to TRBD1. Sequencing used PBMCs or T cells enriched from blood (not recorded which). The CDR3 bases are TGTGCCAGCAGCCAGGGCAGGGGGACTGAAGCTTTCTTT. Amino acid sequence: CASSQGRGTEAFF.